These 19 T cell receptor beta chains were all obtained from the same sample, sequenced in a study of T cell responses to AZD1222 COVID-19 vaccine. Clones were sequenced by immunoSEQ multiplex PCR, and TCRdb holds only the in-frame ones, with some missing. The sample has tens of thousands of clones, around 90% seen once. The sequenced sample was peripheral blood, obtained on day 0 of AZD1222 vaccination. All receptors derive from an adult in good health.

The chain couples TRBV19 to TRBJ1-2; TRBD1 matches 7 bases. Germline assignment: CDR1 LNHDA and CDR2 SQIVND (reference sequence). Trimming took 7 bases from V and 4 from J; bases not matched to a gene: 15. The CDR3 extends over 16 amino acids. The chain's CDR3 is CASTPPDRSLSYGYTF. CDR3 coding DNA: TGTGCCAGTACCCCACCGGACAGGTCTCTTAGCTATGGCTACACCTTC.

The chain is built from TRBV3-1 (or the pseudogene TRBV3-2) and TRBJ2-7; 7 bases are shared with TRBD2. This CDR3 has 20 amino acids. J was trimmed by 2 bases and V by 0 bases; bases with no gene match: 19. Germline V gene sequence: CDR1 LGHDT, CDR2 YNNKEL (reference sequence). The DNA for the CDR3 is TGTGCCAGCAGCCAAGAAATGGTTTGGTCCAGCGGGGTGGGCCCCTACGAGCAGTACTTC. Translation gives CASSQEMVWSSGVGPYEQYF.

The chain uses TRBV7-9 and TRBJ2-2; 8 bases are a match to TRBD1. This CDR3 spans 15 amino acids. The ends lost 3 bases at V and 6 bases at J; junction bases unmatched: 6. Germline CDR1 and CDR2: SEHNR and FQNEAQ (reference sequence). For the CDR3, the DNA is TGTGCCAGCAGCTTTCGGACAGGGTTGGCCGGGGAGCTGTTTTTT. Its protein product is CASSFRTGLAGELFF.

This clone appeared a few times. The chain combines TRBV18 with TRBJ2-1; 7 nucleotides match TRBD2. The V segment lost 3 bases and the J segment 7 bases; nucleotides outside the gene matches: 12. CDR1 and CDR2 (germline): KGHSH, LQKENI. The CDR3 contains 16 residues. CDR3 bases: TGTGCCAGCTCACCGTCTAGCGGAGGGTTTAGTAATGAGCAGTTCTTC. This translates into CASSPSSGGFSNEQFF. The complete variable domain, with remaining parts taken from reference TRBV18 and TRBJ2-1, reads NAGVMQNPRHLVRRRGQEARLRCSPMKGHSHVYWYRQLPEEGLKFMVYLQKENIIDESGMPKERFSAEFPKEGPSILRIQQVVRGDSAAYFCASSPSSGGFSNEQFFGPGTRLTVL.

The chain employs TRBV6-6 and TRBJ2-3; unclear D gene. The CDR3 has 15 amino acids. Per germline, CDR1 MNHNY and CDR2 SVGAGI (reference sequence). Trimming removed 2 bases at V and 0 bases at J, with 9 bases between. The CDR3 region has the DNA TGTGCCAGCAGTTACGATCTGGACAGCACAGATACGCAGTATTTT. Amino acid sequence: CASSYDLDSTDTQYF.

This chain uses TRBV11-2 with TRBJ1-1, with TRBD1 identical over 7 bases. The V and J ends lost 5 bases and 1 base, in that order; junction bases with no gene match: 7. The CDR3 is 15 amino acids. Per germline, CDR1 SGHAT and CDR2 FQNNGV. This CDR3 reads CASSLRTGENTEAFF. The CDR3 coding sequence is TGTGCCAGCAGCCTTAGGACAGGCGAGAACACTGAAGCTTTCTTT.

The rearrangement links TRBV7-2 to TRBJ1-3; tentatively, D is TRBD1 (5 bases). Germline CDR1 reads SGHTA; CDR2 reads FQGNSA. The CDR3 consists of 16 residues. V was trimmed by 5 bases and J by 1 base, leaving 15 bases between them. The CDR3 region has the DNA TGTGCCAGCAGCCGGGACGGCCGAAGTTCTGGAAACACCATATATTTT. Protein: CASSRDGRSSGNTIYF. The variable domain in full, with the rest retrieved from reference TRBV7-2 and TRBJ1-3, is GAGVSQSPSNKVTEKGKDVELRCDPISGHTALYWYRQSLGQGLEFLIYFQGNSAPDKSGLPSDRFSAERTGGSVSTLTIQRTQQEDSAVYLCASSRDGRSSGNTIYFGEGSWLTVV.

The chain combines TRBV7-9 with TRBJ2-1; TRBD2 matches at 9 bases. This CDR3 comprises 15 residues. CDR1 is SEHNR and CDR2 is FQNEAQ in the germline V gene (reference sequence). Trimming at V came to 3 bases and at J to 4 bases, leaving 4 bases not matched to a gene. The CDR3 loop reads CASSLSLAGYNEQFF. The CDR3 DNA reads as TGTGCCAGCAGCTTGAGTCTAGCGGGATACAATGAGCAGTTCTTC.

V usage is TRBV7-9 and J usage is TRBJ2-3; D ambiguous. CDR3 size: 15 residues. Trimming took 1 base from V and 4 from J, leaving 12 bases between them. Germline CDR1 and CDR2: SEHNR and FQNEAQ (reference sequence). CDR3 DNA sequence: TGTGCCAGCAGCTTAGGGGCTAGTGAGGCAGATACGCAGTATTTT. It specifies CASSLGASEADTQYF.

The chain employs TRBV18 and TRBJ1-4, with D perhaps TRBD1 (5 bases). Trimming took 2 bases from V and 5 from J, leaving 9 bases between them. The CDR3 extends over 14 amino acids. Germline-derived CDR1 and CDR2 are KGHSH and LQKENI. This chain's CDR3 is CASSPDRTNEKLFF. DNA of the CDR3: TGTGCCAGCTCACCAGACAGAACAAATGAAAAACTGTTTTTT.

The chain carries TRBV27 and TRBJ2-7; D ambiguous. This CDR3 region has 13 residues. Germline values: CDR1 MNHEY, CDR2 SMNVEV (reference sequence). Trimming shortened V by 7 bases and J by 6 bases, and 16 bases separated the two germline ends. CDR3 in amino acids: CASKVGPSVEQYF. The CDR3 region has the DNA TGTGCCAGCAAGGTCGGTCCGTCCGTCGAGCAGTACTTC.

This rearrangement joins TRBV5-1 to TRBJ2-1; maybe TRBD1 (8 bases). This CDR3 spans 15 amino acids. Trimming removed 1 base from V and 12 bases from J, with 20 bases in between. CDR1 is SGHRS, CDR2 YFSETQ, per germline. The CDR3 here is CASSLQDREGRGQFF. For the CDR3, the DNA is TGCGCCAGCAGCTTGCAGGACAGGGAGGGACGGGGGCAGTTCTTC.

This chain joins TRBV24-1 and TRBJ1-5; no reliable D call. Germline CDR1 and CDR2: KGHDR and SFDVKD. CDR3 length: 16 amino acids. V dropped 3 bases and J dropped 2 bases, with 13 bases sitting between them. DNA for the CDR3: TGTGCCACCAGTGATCAACGATCATTCGGCAATCAGCCCCAGCATTTT. This sequence encodes CATSDQRSFGNQPQHF.

This sequence joins TRBV11-2 and TRBJ2-3, with D uncertain. The CDR3 spans 14 residues. The germline V gene encodes CDR1 SGHAT and CDR2 FQNNGV. V was clipped by 3 bases and J by 3 bases, with 10 bases between them. The CDR3 DNA sequence: TGTGCCAGCAGCTTCGTCGGCCGAACAGATACGCAGTATTTT. Its protein is CASSFVGRTDTQYF. The full variable domain, completed using reference TRBV11-2 and TRBJ2-3, is EAGVAQSPRYKIIEKRQSVAFWCNPISGHATLYWYQQILGQGPKLLIQFQNNGVVDDSQLPKDRFSAERLKGVDSTLKIQPAKLEDSAVYLCASSFVGRTDTQYFGPGTRLTVL.

This clone was counted between two and nine times. This rearrangement joins TRBV28 to TRBJ1-1; 8 bases agree with TRBD1. Germline loops: CDR1 MDHEN, CDR2 SYDVKM. V shed 5 bases and J 4 bases; nucleotides not matched to a gene: 9. The CDR3 totals 15 residues. CDR3 sequence reads: CASSTTGGGITEAFF. CDR3 sequence (DNA): TGTGCCAGCAGTACCACAGGGGGAGGCATCACTGAAGCTTTCTTT.

This rearrangement joins TRBV7-2 to TRBJ2-1; 8 bases fit TRBD2. Losses at the gene ends were 6 bases for V and 4 bases for J; bases not matched to a gene: 8. CDR1 and CDR2 from the germline V gene are SGHTA and FQGNSA. CDR3 length: 15 amino acids. CDR3 in amino acids: CASRSTSGSYNEQFF. CDR3 bases: TGTGCCAGCAGGTCCACTAGCGGCTCGTACAATGAGCAGTTCTTC.

The rearrangement uses TRBV5-6 and TRBJ2-7, with 7 bases matching TRBD1. The CDR3 extends over 14 amino acids. Germline V lookup: CDR1 SGHDT, CDR2 YYEEEE. V lost 4 bases and J lost 4; bases outside the gene matches: 8. The CDR3 coding sequence is TGTGCCAGCAGCGGGACAGCAAAGGGTTACGAGCAGTACTTC. As protein: CASSGTAKGYEQYF. The variable domain in full, with the rest retrieved from reference TRBV5-6 and TRBJ2-7, is DAGVTQSPTHLIKTRGQQVTLRCSPKSGHDTVSWYQQALGQGPQFIFQYYEEEERQRGNFPDRFSGHQFPNYSSELNVNALLLGDSALYLCASSGTAKGYEQYFGPGTRLTVT.

The chain recombines TRBV3-1 (or the pseudogene TRBV3-2) with TRBJ2-2, with D possibly matching TRBD2 (6 bases). CDR1 and CDR2 (germline): LGHDT, YNNKEL (reference sequence). The V end lost 5 bases, the J end lost 8 bases, and 18 bases lay between the germline ends. The CDR3 contains 15 residues. The CDR3 sequence: CASSWGLLPPGELFF. The DNA of the CDR3 is TGTGCCAGCAGCTGGGGACTCCTTCCACCGGGGGAGCTGTTTTTT.

The chain joins TRBV7-9 to TRBJ2-5, with D hard to call. V was cut by 1 base and J by 2 bases, with 8 bases left in between. Per germline, CDR1 SEHNR and CDR2 FQNEAQ (reference sequence). This CDR3 region has 14 residues. CDR3 in DNA: TGTGCCAGCAGCTTAGACGTGGAACAAGAGACCCAGTACTTC. It is translated as CASSLDVEQETQYF.